There are a few counts of the clone carrying this T cell receptor (beta chain). Its specificity is not known. Reverse transcribed after extraction, RNA yielded cDNA as the sequencing template. Generated by immunoSEQ multiplex PCR, the TCRdb table keeps only in-frame clones and is missing some. The profile shows under 250,000 clones, around 62% of them singletons. The data belong to a study of CD8+ T cells in alopecia areata. Broader study findings: In lesional scalp, particularly from alopecia totalis/universalis, clonality was higher than in normal scalp.

Looked up from germline, CDR1 is MGHDK and CDR2 is SYGVNS. The V gene lost 2 bases and the J gene lost 0 bases, with 8 bases spanning the gap. The CDR3 length is 14 residues. This TCR was sampled from a human donor with alopecia areata. The specimen comprised CD4+ T cells sorted from blood, sampled at week 0. V usage is TRBV25-1 and J usage is TRBJ2-7; D call uncertain. Here the CDR3 DNA reads TGTGCCAGCAGTGAAGCCCGGGCCTCCTACGAGCAGTACTTC. The encoded protein is CASSEARASYEQYF.